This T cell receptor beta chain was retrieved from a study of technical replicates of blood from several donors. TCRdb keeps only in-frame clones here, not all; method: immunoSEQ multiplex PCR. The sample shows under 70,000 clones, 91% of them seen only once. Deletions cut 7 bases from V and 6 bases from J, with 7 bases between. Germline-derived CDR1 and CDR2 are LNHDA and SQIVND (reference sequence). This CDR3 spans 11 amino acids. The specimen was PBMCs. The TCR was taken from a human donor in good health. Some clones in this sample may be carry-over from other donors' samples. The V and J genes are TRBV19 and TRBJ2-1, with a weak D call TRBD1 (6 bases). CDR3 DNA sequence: TGTGCCAGTAAAGGGGGCAATGAGCAGTTCTTC. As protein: CASKGGNEQFF.